Presented here are 10 T cell receptor beta chains from one specimen sequenced in a study of blood T cells in healthy people across ages. A J-beta primer mix and a sample-barcoded 5' primer were used in a second PCR of roughly 7 to 12 cycles. From the 5' RACE reads, TCRdb called clonotypes with MiXCR, one entry per CDR3 protein. This sample has more than 650,000 distinct CDR3 sequences, with 40% to 65% found just once. The sample was blood. The receptors derive from a man of 80 years or more in good health.

This clonotype was recorded once. The junction departs from the called germline gene at one end, perhaps through a read error. The chain links TRBV7-2 to TRBJ2-1; D unresolved. Germline V gene sequence: CDR1 SGHTA, CDR2 FQGNSA. The CDR3 consists of 15 residues. This CDR3 reads CASSLVSSSYNKQFF. The CDR3, as DNA: TGTGCCAGCAGCTTAGTTAGTAGCAGTTACAATAAGCAGTTCTTC.

In its sample, this clonotype was seen a few times. The rearrangement joins TRBV5-4 to TRBJ1-4, with D possibly being TRBD1 (5 bases). This CDR3 comprises 15 residues. Looked up from germline, CDR1 is SGHNT and CDR2 is YYREEE (reference sequence). Trimming removed 4 bases from V and 8 bases from J, with 18 bases in between. CDR3 loop: CASSRAGPGEEKLFF. The CDR3 bases are TGTGCCAGCAGCAGGGCAGGGCCAGGAGAAGAAAAACTGTTTTTT.

The table lists this clonotype with a few counts. V and J are TRBV4-1 and TRBJ2-4; perhaps TRBD2 as D (7 bases). The J call may be incorrect, as the DNA end agrees better with TRBJ2-7. Germline CDR1 reads MGHRA; CDR2 reads YSYEKL. The CDR3 sequence is 15 residues long. CDR3 DNA sequence: TGCGCCAGCAGCCACCTAGGGGGGGTAGGATACGAGCAGTACTTC. Protein sequence: CASSHLGGVGYEQYF.

The chain combines TRBV12-3 or TRBV12-4 with TRBJ2-4; D ambiguous. Deletions cut 5 bases from V and 5 bases from J, with 10 bases between. The CDR3 has 13 amino acids. The chain's CDR3 is CASSHHDQNIQYF. The DNA of the CDR3 is TGTGCCAGCAGTCACCACGACCAAAACATTCAGTACTTC.

The J gene is TRBJ2-1, the V gene TRBV20-1; 8 bases agree with TRBD2. CDR3 length: 13 residues. In germline, CDR1 is DFQATT, CDR2 SNEGSKA (reference sequence). J lost 9 bases, V lost 2 bases, and 6 bases had no gene match. The CDR3 loop reads CSARKTSVGEQFF. The CDR3 DNA follows: TGCAGTGCTAGAAAGACTAGCGTGGGTGAGCAGTTCTTC.

This clonotype turned up a few times. J is TRBJ2-3 and V is TRBV27, with D perhaps matching TRBD2 (6 bases). CDR1 and CDR2 from the germline V gene are MNHEY and SMNVEV (reference sequence). Trimming pared 5 bases from V and 6 bases from J, leaving 15 bases between. This CDR3 is built from 14 residues. The CDR3 bases are TGTGCCAGCAGTCCAGAGACTAGGGCGGATACGCAGTATTTT. Protein product: CASSPETRADTQYF.

The chain carries TRBV20-1 and TRBJ2-2; TRBD1 matches 9 bases. The CDR3 covers 16 residues. J was trimmed by 4 bases and V by 5 bases; bases with no gene match: 11. Germline loops: CDR1 DFQATT, CDR2 SNEGSKA (reference sequence). The CDR3: CSAWDRDVGGTGELFF. The CDR3 bases are TGCAGTGCTTGGGACAGGGATGTAGGTGGCACCGGGGAGCTGTTTTTT.

V usage is TRBV12-3 or TRBV12-4 and J usage is TRBJ1-5, with a weak D call TRBD1 (6 bases). The ends were cut back, 7 bases at V and 7 bases at J, with 14 bases in the middle. This CDR3 is 13 amino acids long. In DNA, the CDR3 is TGTGCCAGCAACTTACAGGGAGTGCAGCCCCAGCATTTT. It specifies CASNLQGVQPQHF.

There are a few counts of this clonotype. The genes are TRBV5-1 and TRBJ2-1, with TRBD2 identical over 14 bases. This CDR3 has 14 amino acids. Germline-derived CDR1 and CDR2 are SGHRS and YFSETQ. Losses at the gene ends were 6 bases for V and 8 bases for J; bases not matched to a gene: 4. This CDR3 is CASMGTSGSDEQFF. CDR3 in DNA: TGCGCCAGCATGGGGACTAGCGGGAGTGATGAGCAGTTCTTC.

This clonotype has more than one count but fewer than ten. J is TRBJ2-4 and V is TRBV7-2; D is uncertain. This CDR3 comprises 11 residues. Trimming shortened V by 5 bases and J by 13 bases, and 12 bases separated the two germline ends. The germline V gene has CDR1 SGHTA and CDR2 FQGNSA. The CDR3 is CASSVGQMQYF. DNA of the CDR3: TGTGCCAGCAGCGTGGGTCAGATGCAGTACTTC. The full variable domain, its missing parts supplied by reference TRBV7-2 and TRBJ2-4, is GAGVSQSPSNKVTEKGKDVELRCDPISGHTALYWYRQSLGQGLEFLIYFQGNSAPDKSGLPSDRFSAERTGGSVSTLTIQRTQQEDSAVYLCASSVGQMQYFGAGTRLSVL.